This T cell receptor beta chain was found in a study of molecular identifiers for immune sequencing clone quantification. TCRdb re-called the PCR reads with MiXCR, one entry per CDR3 protein. Of approximately 550,000 distinct CDR3 sequences in the sample, 20% to 25% were seen once. Many counts were recorded for this clonotype. CDR3 length equals 18 residues. CDR1 and CDR2 (germline): SGHNT, YYREEE (reference sequence). V gave up 1 base and J gave up 2 bases; unmatched junction bases: 13. The receptor was derived from a human donor in good health. Some libraries in this study had Jurkat cell RNA spiked in. Sequenced input: naive CD8+ T cells from blood, with Jurkat cell RNA spiked in. Subset noted: FACS-sorted CD8+CD4-CCR7+CD45RA+ naive T cells. The chain has TRBV5-4 and TRBJ2-7; 9 bases map to TRBD2. CDR3 sequence reads: CASSLNYGLAGTTYEQYF. In DNA, the CDR3 is TGTGCCAGCAGCTTGAATTATGGTCTAGCGGGAACTACCTACGAGCAGTACTTC.